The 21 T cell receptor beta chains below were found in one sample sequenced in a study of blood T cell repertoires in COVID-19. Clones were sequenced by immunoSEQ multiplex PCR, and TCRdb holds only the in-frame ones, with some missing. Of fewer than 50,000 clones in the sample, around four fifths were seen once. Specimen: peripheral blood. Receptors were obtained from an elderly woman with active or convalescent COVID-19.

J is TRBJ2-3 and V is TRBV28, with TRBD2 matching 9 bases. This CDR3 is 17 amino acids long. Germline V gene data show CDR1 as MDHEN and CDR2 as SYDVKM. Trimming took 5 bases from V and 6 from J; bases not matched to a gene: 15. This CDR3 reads CASSRTIAGAIKDTQYF. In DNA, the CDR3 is TGTGCCAGCAGTCGAACGATAGCGGGAGCGATTAAGGATACGCAGTATTTT.

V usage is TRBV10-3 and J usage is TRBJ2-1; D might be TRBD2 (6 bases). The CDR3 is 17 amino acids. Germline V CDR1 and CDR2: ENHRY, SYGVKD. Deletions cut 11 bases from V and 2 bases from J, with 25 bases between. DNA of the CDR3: TGTGCCGTTTTGAGAATTTTGTCGGCGGGAACCTACAATGAGCAGTTCTTC. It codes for CAVLRILSAGTYNEQFF.

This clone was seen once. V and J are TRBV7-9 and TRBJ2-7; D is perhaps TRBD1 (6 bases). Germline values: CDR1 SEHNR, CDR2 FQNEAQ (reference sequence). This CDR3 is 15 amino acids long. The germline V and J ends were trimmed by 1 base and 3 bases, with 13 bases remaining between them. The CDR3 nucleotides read TGTGCCAGCAGCTTAGAAGTGGGGGCCGGCTACGAGCAGTACTTC. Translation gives CASSLEVGAGYEQYF. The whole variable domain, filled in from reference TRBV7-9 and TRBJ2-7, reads DTGVSQNPRHKITKRGQNVTFRCDPISEHNRLYWYRQTLGQGPEFLTYFQNEAQLEKSRLLSDRFSAERPKGSFSTLEIQRTEQGDSAMYLCASSLEVGAGYEQYFGPGTRLTVT.

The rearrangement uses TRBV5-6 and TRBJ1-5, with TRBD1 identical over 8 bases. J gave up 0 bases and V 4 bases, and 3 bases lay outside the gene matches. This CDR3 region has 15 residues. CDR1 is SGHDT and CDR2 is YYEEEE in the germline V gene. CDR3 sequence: CASSRTGISNQPQHF. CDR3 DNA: TGTGCCAGCAGCCGGACAGGGATTAGCAATCAGCCCCAGCATTTT.

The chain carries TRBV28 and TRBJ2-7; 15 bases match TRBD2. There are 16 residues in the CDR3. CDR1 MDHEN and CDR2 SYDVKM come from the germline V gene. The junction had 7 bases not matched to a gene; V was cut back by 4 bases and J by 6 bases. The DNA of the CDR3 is TGTGCCAGCAGTTCCCCGGGACTAGCGGGAGGAGCCGAGCAGTACTTC. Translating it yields CASSSPGLAGGAEQYF. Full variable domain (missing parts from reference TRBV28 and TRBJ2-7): DVKVTQSSRYLVKRTGEKVFLECVQDMDHENMFWYRQDPGLGLRLIYFSYDVKMKEKGDIPEGYSVSREKKERFSLILESASTNQTSMYLCASSSPGLAGGAEQYFGPGTRLTVT.

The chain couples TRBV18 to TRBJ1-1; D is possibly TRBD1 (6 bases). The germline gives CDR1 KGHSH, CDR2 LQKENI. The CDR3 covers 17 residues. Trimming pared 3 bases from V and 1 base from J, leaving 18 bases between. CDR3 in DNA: TGTGCCAGCTCACCTTCCATCTGGACAGCCGGGAACACTGAAGCTTTCTTT. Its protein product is CASSPSIWTAGNTEAFF.

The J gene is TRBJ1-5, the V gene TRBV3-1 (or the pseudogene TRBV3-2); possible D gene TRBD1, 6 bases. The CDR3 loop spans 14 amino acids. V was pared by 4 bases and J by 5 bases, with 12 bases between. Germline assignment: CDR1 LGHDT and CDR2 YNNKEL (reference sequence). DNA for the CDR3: TGTGCCAGCAGCCGAGGGGGTCAGGATCAGCCCCAGCATTTT. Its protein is CASSRGGQDQPQHF.

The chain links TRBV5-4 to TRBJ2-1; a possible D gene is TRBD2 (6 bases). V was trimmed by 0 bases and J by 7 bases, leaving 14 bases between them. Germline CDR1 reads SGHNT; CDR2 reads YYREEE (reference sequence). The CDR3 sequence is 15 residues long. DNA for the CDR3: TGTGCCAGCAGCTTGGCCCCGGGAGTCTCAAATGAGCAGTTCTTC. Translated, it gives CASSLAPGVSNEQFF.

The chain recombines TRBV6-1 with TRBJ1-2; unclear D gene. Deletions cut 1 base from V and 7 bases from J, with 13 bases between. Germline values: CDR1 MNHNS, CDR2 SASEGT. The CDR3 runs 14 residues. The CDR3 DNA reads TGTGCCAGCAGTGAAGTCGGGATCTCTATTGGCTACACCTTC. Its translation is CASSEVGISIGYTF.

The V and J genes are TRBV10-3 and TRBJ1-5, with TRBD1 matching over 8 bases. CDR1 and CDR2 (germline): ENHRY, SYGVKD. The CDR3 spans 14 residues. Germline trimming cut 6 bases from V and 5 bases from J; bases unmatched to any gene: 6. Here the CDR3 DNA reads TGTGCCATCAGCTCCGGACAGGGTGATCAGCCCCAGCATTTT. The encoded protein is CAISSGQGDQPQHF.

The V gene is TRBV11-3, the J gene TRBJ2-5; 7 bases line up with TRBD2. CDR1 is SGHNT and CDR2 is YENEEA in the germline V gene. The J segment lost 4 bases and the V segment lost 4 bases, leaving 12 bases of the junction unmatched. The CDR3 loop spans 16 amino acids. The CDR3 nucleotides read TGTGCCAGCAGCTCAGGTGGGACTAACTTGCCAGAGACCCAGTACTTC. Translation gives CASSSGGTNLPETQYF.

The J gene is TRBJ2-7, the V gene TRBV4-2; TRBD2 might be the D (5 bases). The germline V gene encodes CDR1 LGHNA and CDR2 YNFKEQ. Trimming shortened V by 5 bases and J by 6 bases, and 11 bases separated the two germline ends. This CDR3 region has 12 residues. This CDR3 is CASSFAGSEQYF. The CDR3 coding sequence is TGTGCCAGCAGCTTCGCGGGTAGCGAGCAGTACTTC.

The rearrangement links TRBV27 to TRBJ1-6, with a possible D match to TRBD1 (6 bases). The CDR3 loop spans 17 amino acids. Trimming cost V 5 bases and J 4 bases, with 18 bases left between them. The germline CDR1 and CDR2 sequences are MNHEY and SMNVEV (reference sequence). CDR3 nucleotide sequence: TGTGCCAGCAGTGCTGGACAGCCCGCTTATTATAATTCACCCCTCCACTTT. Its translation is CASSAGQPAYYNSPLHF.

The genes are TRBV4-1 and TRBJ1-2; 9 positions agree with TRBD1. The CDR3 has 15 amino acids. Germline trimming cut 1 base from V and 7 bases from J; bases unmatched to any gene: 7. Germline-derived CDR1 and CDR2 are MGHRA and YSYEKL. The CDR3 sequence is CASSQGGQGLVGYTF. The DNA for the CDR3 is TGCGCCAGCAGCCAAGGGGGACAGGGTTTGGTTGGCTACACCTTC.

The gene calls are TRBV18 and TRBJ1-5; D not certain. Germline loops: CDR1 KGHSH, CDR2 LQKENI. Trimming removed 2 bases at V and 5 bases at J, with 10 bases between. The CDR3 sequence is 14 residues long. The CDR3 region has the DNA TGTGCCAGCTCACCAAATAGCGGATATCAGCCCCAGCATTTT. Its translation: CASSPNSGYQPQHF.

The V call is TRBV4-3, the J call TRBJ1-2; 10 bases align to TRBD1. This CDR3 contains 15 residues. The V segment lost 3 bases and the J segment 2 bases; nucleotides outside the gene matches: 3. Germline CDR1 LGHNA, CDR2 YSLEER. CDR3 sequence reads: CASSQDRGSNYGYTF. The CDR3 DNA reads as TGCGCCAGCAGCCAGGACAGGGGGAGCAACTATGGCTACACCTTC.

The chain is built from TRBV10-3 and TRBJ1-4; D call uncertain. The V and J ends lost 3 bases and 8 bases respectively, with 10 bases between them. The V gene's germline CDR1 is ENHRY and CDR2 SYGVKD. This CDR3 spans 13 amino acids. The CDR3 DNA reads TGTGCCATCAGTGAATCATCGAGGGAAAAACTGTTTTTT. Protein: CAISESSREKLFF.

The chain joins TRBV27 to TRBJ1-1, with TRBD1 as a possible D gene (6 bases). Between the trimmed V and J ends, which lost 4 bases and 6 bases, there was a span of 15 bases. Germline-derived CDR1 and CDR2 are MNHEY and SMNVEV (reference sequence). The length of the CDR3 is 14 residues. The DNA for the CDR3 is TGTGCCAGCAGTTCTTGGGGGCCTTATTCTGAAGCTTTCTTT. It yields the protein CASSSWGPYSEAFF.

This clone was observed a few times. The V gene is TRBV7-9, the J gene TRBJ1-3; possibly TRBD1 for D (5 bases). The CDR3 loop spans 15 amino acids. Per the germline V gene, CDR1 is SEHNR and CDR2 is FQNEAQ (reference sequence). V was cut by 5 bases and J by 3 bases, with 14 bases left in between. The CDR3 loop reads CASSPRTRIGNTIYF. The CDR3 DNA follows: TGTGCCAGCAGCCCTCGGACAAGAATTGGAAACACCATATATTTT.

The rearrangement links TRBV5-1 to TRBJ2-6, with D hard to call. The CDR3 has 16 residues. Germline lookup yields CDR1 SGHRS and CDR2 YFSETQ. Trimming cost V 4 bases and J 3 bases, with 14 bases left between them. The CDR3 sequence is CASSLQIRGGANVLTF. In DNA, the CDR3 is TGCGCCAGCAGCCTCCAAATCCGAGGTGGGGCCAACGTCCTGACTTTC.

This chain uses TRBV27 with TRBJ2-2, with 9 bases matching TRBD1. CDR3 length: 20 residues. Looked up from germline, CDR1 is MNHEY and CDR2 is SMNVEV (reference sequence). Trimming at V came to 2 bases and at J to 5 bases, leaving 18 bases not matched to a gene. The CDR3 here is CASSLLIGLGGQGGTGELFF. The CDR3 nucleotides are TGTGCCAGCAGTTTACTTATCGGGTTGGGGGGACAGGGTGGAACCGGGGAGCTGTTTTTT.